This T cell receptor (beta chain) appears in the sequencing data of a study of regulatory T cells in long-lasting Graves disease (TCRdb year 2021). Regarding the research as a whole: In the newly diagnosed Graves' disease group, patients had been taking antithyroid drugs for less than 3 months. This study used TCR sequencing and RNA sequencing of peripheral blood to compare persistent Graves' disease patients against newly diagnosed Graves' disease patients. The study took place in China and was registered as a clinical trial. A total of some 35 samples underwent TCR sequencing, from about 13 patients with persistent Graves' disease and approximately 20 patients with newly diagnosed Graves' disease. Beyond this particular receptor, the publication reports: Lower TCR Shannon entropy and fewer highly expanded clones were observed in persistent Graves' disease patients than in newly diagnosed patients, which suggested clonal expansion. A larger number of public clonotypes was shared among persistent patients (more than 2,500) than among newly diagnosed patients (around 890). Only the TCR beta chain was sequenced and analyzed. Peripheral blood alone was examined, since thyroid tissue, which constituted the primary lesion, could not be accessed. The small sample size was acknowledged by the authors as a limitation that may reduce accuracy.

In light of the paper, this sample's time point label describes: newly diagnosed GD, antithyroid drugs for less than 3 months. For both TCR sequencing and RNA sequencing, RNA was extracted from PBMCs in TRIzol. The diagnosis of Graves' disease was made according to American Thyroid Association guidelines. Patients were recruited from an endocrinology department in Xi'an, China. Each patient gave 7 to 9.5 milliliters of peripheral blood, collected in an EDTA anticoagulant tube. Ficoll Paque Plus density gradient separation was used to isolate PBMCs, and no further T cell sorting was done. An Agilent 2100 Bioanalyzer and agarose gel were used to check RNA quality, while a NanoDrop 2000 measured RNA concentration. Libraries were made using multiplex PCR. Data came from an Illumina HiSeq 4000. To build TCR beta libraries, CDR3 regions were amplified by Arm-PCR using iRepertoire HTBI primers. Gel purification was performed on PCR products prior to sequencing. Concerning the study's data processing: A total of 62 TRBV and 14 TRBJ segments were identified across samples and were used for gene usage analysis of CDR3 amino acid clonotypes. COPE and FqMerger were used to merge filtered high-quality paired reads into contigs. BLAST was used to align contigs to the IMGT TRBV, TRBD and TRBJ reference genes, and CDR3 was defined following IMGT. Any clonotype with a frequency above 0.1% was classified as a highly expanded clone. Shannon entropy served as the measure of repertoire diversity, while the Gini coefficient captured V-J evenness. Public clonotypes were defined as clonotypes shared by more than one individual. TCRdb reprocessing: public reads trimmed at Q25 with fastp, clones called with MiXCR, in-frame beta chains kept. Each entry merges the rows of one CDR3 protein and shows their most common DNA and genes. TCRdb, rather than the study authors, made the V and J calls. The sample profile shows about 350,000 distinct CDR3 sequences; about a sixth of them were found once. The ten most abundant clones make up 20% to 25% of the sample.

This clonotype appeared many times. It lacks a known antigen. No base quality values were provided; no much bigger clone lies one nucleotide off. These data were also filed under a second study, of T cells in Graves' hyperthyroidism and ophthalmopathy. The second paper further reports: Stable Graves' hyperthyroidism was defined as no progression to ophthalmopathy during 18 months of follow-up. Hyperthyroidism patients were newly diagnosed, with disease duration under 2 months, and aged 18 to 65 years. Patients with uncontrolled infections, other autoimmune diseases, pregnancy or lactation were excluded. Clinical symptoms, serum thyroxine and TRAb, thyroid ultrasound, and orbital computed tomography formed the basis for the diagnoses. The first round of RT-PCR for the TCR CDR3 was performed with the HTBI primer set and the Qiagen OneStep RT-PCR kit. Most expanded thyroid clonotypes (frequency above 0.001) were also found in blood, which suggests that blood repertoires may mirror thyroid immune responses. A 13 V-J signature model separated ophthalmopathy from stable hyperthyroidism, with 87.88% sensitivity and 81.08% specificity in cross-validation and 80%/75% in testing. In validation, the model predicted progression to ophthalmopathy a median of about 5.9 months before onset, with roughly 70% sensitivity and about 72% specificity. A discovery cohort of approximately 100 patients, 43 with Graves' ophthalmopathy and 55 to 60 with stable Graves' hyperthyroidism, was used to find distinguishing TCR V-J signatures. Whether ophthalmopathy could be predicted prospectively was tested in an independent validation cohort made up of 18 to 20 hyperthyroidism patients plus 17 patients who later progressed to ophthalmopathy. The roughly 100 discovery patients were randomly divided into training and test sets at a 7:3 ratio. Thyroid tissue and blood T-cell repertoires from six Graves' hyperthyroidism patients were also compared in the study. After sampling, hyperthyroidism patients received methimazole starting at 30 mg daily, and ophthalmopathy patients received high-dose intravenous methylprednisolone. The libraries were constructed in a second round of multiplex PCR and then size-selected and purified. Libraries were sequenced paired-end with 100 bp reads on an Illumina HiSeq2000. Raw data were processed with SOAPnuke, discarding reads with adapters, uncalled bases, mean Phred below 15, or no exact constant-primer or identifier match. High-quality paired reads were merged using COPE v1.2.5, and each unique nucleotide sequence was defined as a clonotype. MiTCR v1.1 was used to align the clonotypes against IMGT TRBV, TRBD and TRBJ reference segments. The analysis was restricted to V-J combinations with a frequency above 0.0001, which together covered 99.2% of the repertoires. A TCS score was defined as the ratio between F50 (clonal expansion) and ExV (chaos), using BLOSUM62-based TCRdist between CDR3 peptides within each V-J. Welch's t-statistics and random forest reduced some 510 V-J features to 10 to 15, which were used in a naive Bayes classifier (R e1071). No statistical method was used to fix the sample size in advance, and group allocation was not hidden from the investigators. According to the paper, TCR Vbeta CDR3 sequencing was carried out on around 140 peripheral blood samples, which came from under 50 ophthalmopathy, 75 or so hyperthyroidism and about 17 progressor patients.

This sample comprised peripheral blood mononuclear cells (PBMCs), obtained at new diagnosis, from a patient treated with antithyroid drugs. The clonotype was recovered from a young woman with Graves disease. Donor details come from another sample of the same person, matched by shared clones.

The encoded CDR3 is CASSYFHWGAYEQYF. The nucleotide sequence is given as TGTGCCAGCAGTTACTTCCATTGGGGCGCCTACGAGCAGTACTTC. The rearrangement combines TRBV6-2 or TRBV6-3 with TRBJ2-7; TRBD1 is perhaps the D gene, given 5 matching bases. V was cut back by 1 base and J by 2 bases, leaving a gap of 12 bases between them. Taken from cysteine to phenylalanine, the CDR3 has 15 residues. Only the CDR3 part of the read is kept: 45 bases, read in frame from the first base. The germline V gene sets CDR1 to MNHEY and CDR2 to SVGEGT.